These 11 T cell receptor beta chains share one sample of origin, sequenced in a study of cytomegalovirus exposure and HLA in healthy donors. Only in-frame clones appear in the TCRdb table, and some are missing; sequencing was by immunoSEQ multiplex PCR. This table holds about 240,000 clones, 75% to 90% found once. Source material: PBMCs. The source is a woman aged 30 to 39 in good health and CMV-seropositive.

The V call is TRBV13, the J call TRBJ1-1; the match to TRBD1 covers 7 bases. CDR1 is PRHDT, CDR2 FYEKMQ, per germline (reference sequence). There are 16 residues in the CDR3. Unmatched junction bases numbered 11, after V lost 5 bases and J lost 2 bases. As DNA, the CDR3 is TGTGCCAGCAGCCGGGCCTGGGACAGCCTCAACACTGAAGCTTTCTTT. Protein product: CASSRAWDSLNTEAFF. Supplemented by reference TRBV13 and TRBJ1-1, the full variable domain reads AAGVIQSPRHLIKEKRETATLKCYPIPRHDTVYWYQQGPGQDPQFLISFYEKMQSDKGSIPDRFSAQQFSDYHSELNMSSLELGDSALYFCASSRAWDSLNTEAFFGQGTRLTVV.

The chain joins TRBV5-1 to TRBJ2-3; TRBD1 agrees at 9 bases. V shed 6 bases, J shed 3 bases, and the junction held 14 bases outside the gene matches. The germline CDR1 and CDR2 sequences are SGHRS and YFSETQ. The CDR3 length is 17 residues. This CDR3 reads CASTLGTGGEGTDTQYF. CDR3 DNA: TGCGCCAGCACCCTTGGTACAGGGGGCGAGGGGACAGATACGCAGTATTTT.

The chain employs TRBV5-1 and TRBJ2-4, with TRBD2 as a possible D gene (6 bases). This CDR3 is 15 amino acids long. Trimming removed 5 bases from V and 5 bases from J, with 17 bases in between. In germline, CDR1 is SGHRS, CDR2 YFSETQ. The CDR3 DNA follows: TGCGCCAGCAGTTCTTTATCTAGCGTCCAAAACATTCAGTACTTC. Its translation is CASSSLSSVQNIQYF.

The genes are TRBV19 and TRBJ2-1; TRBD2 aligns across 11 bases. With V trimmed by 5 bases and J by 8 bases, 11 bases remained unmatched. Germline values: CDR1 LNHDA, CDR2 SQIVND (reference sequence). This CDR3 is 16 amino acids long. The CDR3 reads CASSRRGLAEVDEQFF. The CDR3 DNA reads as TGTGCCAGTAGTCGAAGGGGACTAGCGGAAGTTGATGAGCAGTTCTTC.

This chain joins TRBV19 and TRBJ1-5, with 7 bases matching TRBD1. This CDR3 spans 14 amino acids. Unmatched junction bases numbered 3, after V lost 6 bases and J lost 1 base. Germline V gene lookup returns CDR1 LNHDA and CDR2 SQIVND (reference sequence). The chain's CDR3 is CASSRGGSNQPQHF. The CDR3, as DNA: TGTGCCAGTAGCCGAGGGGGCAGCAATCAGCCCCAGCATTTT. The complete variable domain, with remaining parts taken from reference TRBV19 and TRBJ1-5, reads DGGITQSPKYLFRKEGQNVTLSCEQNLNHDAMYWYRQDPGQGLRLIYYSQIVNDFQKGDIAEGYSVSREKKESFPLTVTSAQKNPTAFYLCASSRGGSNQPQHFGDGTRLSIL.

The genes are TRBV11-3 and TRBJ2-7, with 9 positions matching TRBD2. V lost 1 base to trimming and J lost 4 bases; unmatched junction nucleotides: 5. CDR1 and CDR2 (germline): SGHNT, YENEEA. The CDR3 length is 15 residues. The CDR3 DNA reads TGTGCCAGCAGCTTAGGTGATAGCGGGAGTTACGAGCAGTACTTC. Encoded protein: CASSLGDSGSYEQYF.

This chain joins TRBV19 and TRBJ2-7, with a tentative D call TRBD1 (7 bases). Germline lookup yields CDR1 LNHDA and CDR2 SQIVND (reference sequence). This CDR3 has 12 residues. Trimming removed 6 bases at V and 5 bases at J, with 11 bases between. CDR3 coding DNA: TGTGCCAGTAGCACAGGGGAGGACGAGCAGTACTTC. Residues: CASSTGEDEQYF.

The gene calls are TRBV6-5 and TRBJ2-1, with a tentative D call TRBD1 (5 bases). From germline, CDR1 is MNHEY and CDR2 SVGAGI. CDR3 length: 12 amino acids. Deletions cut 8 bases from V and 7 bases from J, with 12 bases between. Here the CDR3 reads CASRRGANEQFF. In DNA form, the CDR3 reads TGTGCCAGCCGTCGTGGGGCTAATGAGCAGTTCTTC.

This clone was seen only a few times. The genes are TRBV5-1 and TRBJ2-7; D possibly corresponds to TRBD2 (5 bases). This CDR3 has 15 residues. V lost 0 bases and J 4 bases, leaving 14 bases between the germline ends. Germline CDR1 and CDR2: SGHRS and YFSETQ. Here the CDR3 DNA reads TGCGCCAGCAGCTTGGGCCCCGGGGAGCTATACGAGCAGTACTTC. Translated: CASSLGPGELYEQYF.

J is TRBJ2-6 and V is TRBV5-1; weak D call: TRBD1 (6 bases). There are 15 residues in the CDR3. Germline-derived CDR1 and CDR2 are SGHRS and YFSETQ. V was trimmed by 2 bases and J by 4 bases, leaving 10 bases between them. Here the CDR3 reads CASSLKGEGANVLTF. The CDR3 coding sequence is TGCGCCAGCAGCTTAAAGGGGGAAGGGGCCAACGTCCTGACTTTC. Combining the CDR3 with reference TRBV5-1 and TRBJ2-6 gives the whole variable domain KAGVTQTPRYLIKTRGQQVTLSCSPISGHRSVSWYQQTPGQGLQFLFEYFSETQRNKGNFPGRFSGRQFSNSRSEMNVSTLELGDSALYLCASSLKGEGANVLTFGAGSRLTVL.

In its sample, this clone was seen a few times. The chain uses TRBV30 and TRBJ2-1; 10 nucleotides match TRBD2. V lost 8 bases, J lost 10 bases, and 5 bases stayed unmatched. The CDR3 runs to 11 residues. Germline-derived CDR1 and CDR2 are GTSNPN and SVGIG (reference sequence). CDR3 in amino acids: CARAGGEEQFF. DNA of the CDR3: TGTGCCCGAGCGGGAGGGGAGGAGCAGTTCTTC. The complete variable domain, with remaining parts taken from reference TRBV30 and TRBJ2-1, reads SQTIHQWPATLVQPVGSPLSLECTVEGTSNPNLYWYRQAAGRGLQLLFYSVGIGQISSEVPQNLSASRPQDRQFILSSKKLLLSDSGFYLCARAGGEEQFFGPGTRLTVL.